This T cell receptor (beta chain) was captured in a study of blood T cell repertoires in COVID-19. Study details: Acute and convalescent COVID-19 specimens originated in the United States, Italy and Spain. Sample material is recorded as cDNA or gDNA derived from T cells, B-cell-depleted T cells, or PBMCs.

Assay: immunoSEQ multiplex PCR; the TCRdb copy retains only in-frame clones and omits some. The data contain about 160,000 clones, about 86% of them seen just once; the ten biggest clones take up 2.5% to 4%. From germline, CDR1 is LNHDA and CDR2 SQIVND (reference sequence). The junction had 5 bases not matched to a gene; V was cut back by 6 bases and J by 2 bases. The CDR3 has 14 residues. The rearrangement uses TRBV19 and TRBJ2-7; 9 nucleotides line up with TRBD1. Sequencing input: peripheral blood. This clonotype originated in an older man with acute or convalescent COVID-19. The CDR3 DNA follows: TGTGCCAGTAGCGCACAGGGGGCTGCCTACGAGCAGTACTTC. Encoded protein: CASSAQGAAYEQYF.